This is a list of T cell receptor beta chains from one sample in a study of blood T cell repertoires in COVID-19. Some clones are missing from TCRdb's copy, which holds only in-frame ones; the method was immunoSEQ multiplex PCR. The sample contains approximately 400,000 clones, about 89% of which appear only once. The sequencing sample was made of peripheral blood. The receptors shown here come from a man aged 40-49 years with acute or convalescent COVID-19. Both conserved end residues are part of each CDR3.

TRBJ2-1 TRBV5-1 CASSLFSSGSRSSYNEQFF
TRBJ2-2 TRBV10-1 CASTQAVPGELFF
TRBJ2-2 TRBV19 CASSIAPPSTSTGELFF
TRBJ1-5 TRBV6-1 CASSEAGGNQPQHF
TRBJ1-5 TRBV4-2 CASSQGGWVSSNQPQHF
TRBJ2-3 TRBV11-3 CASSLSSGRISDTQYF
TRBJ2-7 TRBV29-1 CSVEDEDRANEQYF
TRBJ2-5 TRBV5-1 CASSLGTGVQETQYF
TRBJ2-4 TRBV25-1 CASSEWSSPSATNIQYF
TRBJ1-6 TRBV7-3 CASSLGHGNSPLHF
TRBJ2-7 TRBV28 CASSLSVAYEQYF
TRBJ2-3 TRBV6-5 CASSSGTGGPNTQYF
TRBJ1-4 TRBV5-1 CASSPGGSDTNEKLFF
TRBJ1-3 TRBV5-4 CASSLEAGFRGSGNTIYF
TRBJ2-1 TRBV28 CASSDGLAGNLYNEQFF
TRBJ2-2 TRBV5-5 CASSRTPNTGELFF
TRBJ1-2 TRBV28 CASSTHRAYGYTF
TRBJ1-3 TRBV9 CASSVVGRANSGNTIYF
TRBJ2-7 TRBV5-5 CATAPGATYEQYF
TRBJ2-2 TRBV19 CASNMGRTGELFF
TRBJ1-2 TRBV7-8 CASSSTGPERYGYTF
TRBJ2-7 TRBV19 CASSSDGLGTYEQYF
TRBJ2-7 TRBV7-8 CASSLGGRTYEQYF
TRBJ2-1 TRBV19 CATTSGSRVHEQFF
TRBJ2-7 TRBV5-5 CASSLGSSYEQYF
TRBJ2-1 TRBV19 CASSIYWDRGVSYNEQFF
TRBJ2-1 TRBV3-1/TRBV3-2 CASSQSSGIYNEQFF
TRBJ2-7 TRBV5-4 CASSLTGGTGISNEQYF
TRBJ2-7 TRBV5-6 CASSIPGQGTYEQYF
TRBJ1-2 TRBV20-1 CSASAYLDLGDTWNYGYTF
TRBJ2-1 TRBV4-2 CASSQEAGGYNEQFF
TRBJ1-3 TRBV5-1 CASSFRGGGNTIYF
TRBJ1-5 TRBV21-1 CASSLGNQPQHF
TRBJ2-2 TRBV5-1 CASSPGQGGTGELFF
TRBJ2-2 TRBV6-5 CASRRTVANTGELFF
TRBJ1-3 TRBV28 CASSPQAGDTIYF
TRBJ2-1 TRBV5-5 CASSYPGSHNEQFF
TRBJ1-2 TRBV27 CASSYRGPHYGYTF
TRBJ2-7 TRBV28 CASSLLGVSYEQYF
TRBJ2-1 TRBV5-6 CASRRTSGRSYNEQFF
TRBJ2-7 TRBV10-2 CASSISGRISYEQYF
TRBJ1-2 TRBV4-1 CASSQSANYGYTF
TRBJ1-2 TRBV6-6 CASSYRVENHGYTF
TRBJ2-6 TRBV29-1 CSVVWALSGANVLTF
TRBJ1-4 TRBV23-1 CASSTGTGLSSGEKLFF
TRBJ1-2 TRBV6-1 CASSDLTFTNYGYTF
TRBJ1-2 TRBV28 CASRSGGLYGYTF
TRBJ1-2 TRBV5-4 CASSGHGRNYGYTF
TRBJ1-4 TRBV5-4 CASSQNTGGEKLFF
TRBJ1-2 TRBV27 CASSLSAGGRYYGYTF
TRBJ1-1 TRBV11-2 CASSLVSEAFF
TRBJ1-1 TRBV19 CASSQIRGGTEAFF
TRBJ1-4 TRBV12-3/TRBV12-4 CASTQGFEKLFF
TRBJ2-7 TRBV28 CASSLGSTYEQYF
TRBJ1-1 TRBV28 CASRGTGGWNTEAFF